The clone carrying this T cell receptor (beta chain) occurred a few times. The antigen remains undetermined. The CDR3 is 14 residues long. The V gene lost 2 bases and the J gene lost 2 bases, with 7 bases spanning the gap. This sample is drawn from a study of human T cells and chemical hapten exposure. Findings and caveats of the study: Healthy individuals' immune responses may differ from those of donors, who had alopecia.

Attachment of unique molecular identifiers to individual cDNA molecules was performed in the library. Each CDR3 protein gets one entry after TCRdb re-called the RACE reads with MiXCR. The table lists about 400,000 distinct CDR3 sequences, more than 5% of them singletons. Time point here: patch test 2, 6 weeks after DPC sensitization. Indicated treatment: therapeutic diphenylcyclopropenone sensitization with weekly scalp DPC. The source material was whole blood, sampled in connection with sensitization to the hapten diphenylcyclopropenone (DPC). The receptor's source is a woman aged 18 to 35 with alopecia areata. Some clones in this sample may be carry-over from other donors' samples. The chain employs TRBV12-3 or TRBV12-4 and TRBJ1-3; D gene uncertain. DNA of the CDR3: TGTGCCAGCAGTTTATGGGTCACTGGAAACACCATATATTTT. Protein: CASSLWVTGNTIYF.